Listed below are T cell receptor beta chains from one sample, sequenced in a study of shared clonotypes between healthy human individuals. Some clones are missing from TCRdb's copy, which holds only in-frame ones; the method was immunoSEQ multiplex PCR. The data contain about 1 million clones, about 80% of them singletons. Sequenced sample: memory CD4+ T cells from PBMCs. The receptors here all came from a man between 18 and 35 years old in good health. Some clones in this sample may be carry-over from other donors' samples. Each CDR3 is given with its conserved first and last residue. The order of the fields is V gene, clone size, D gene, J gene, CDR3 protein, CDR3 DNA. D genes are given only for firm matches. Part of the rows lack a size; the others show once, few, many or a class for expanded clones.

TRBV28	-	-	TRBJ1-5	CASSPWEGDSNQPQHF	TGTGCCAGCAGTCCCTGGGAGGGAGATAGCAATCAGCCCCAGCATTTT
TRBV29-1	once	TRBD1	TRBJ1-3	CSVETGSSGNTIYF	TGCAGCGTTGAGACAGGGTCCTCTGGAAACACCATATATTTT
TRBV5-4	-	-	TRBJ2-2	CASSLDSTGELFF	TGTGCCAGCAGCTTGGACTCCACCGGGGAGCTGTTTTTT
TRBV28	-	-	TRBJ1-3	CATDRPSSGNTIYF	TGTGCCACCGATAGACCGAGCTCTGGAAACACCATATATTTT
TRBV7-2	-	-	TRBJ2-3	CASTNGMSSTDTQYF	TGTGCCAGCACCAACGGGATGTCTAGCACAGATACGCAGTATTTT
TRBV4-2	-	-	TRBJ1-1	CASSQGDTRVSEAFF	TGTGCCAGCAGCCAAGGGGACACCCGGGTCTCTGAAGCTTTCTTT
TRBV28	once	TRBD1	TRBJ2-7	CASSFPGQGNSYEQYF	TGTGCCAGCAGTTTCCCGGGACAGGGCAATTCCTACGAGCAGTACTTC
TRBV5-4	-	TRBD1	TRBJ1-2	CASSLEPTGVNYGYTF	TGTGCCAGCAGCTTGGAGCCAACAGGGGTAAACTATGGCTACACCTTC
TRBV27	-	TRBD1	TRBJ2-7	CASSLQLIVDRELYEQYF	TGTGCCAGCAGTTTACAACTTATTGTAGACAGGGAATTATACGAGCAGTACTTC
TRBV28	-	-	TRBJ2-5	CASSKASRGGETQYF	TGTGCCAGCAGCAAGGCTTCCAGGGGAGGGGAGACCCAGTACTTC
TRBV2	-	-	TRBJ1-2	CASRFNRAEYGYTF	TGTGCCAGCAGATTCAACAGAGCCGAATATGGCTACACCTTC
TRBV6-5	-	-	TRBJ2-7	CASTEGYPAYEQYF	TGTGCCAGCACCGAGGGGTACCCAGCCTACGAGCAGTACTTC
TRBV19	once	-	TRBJ1-2	CASSAQGGYGYTF	TGTGCCAGTAGCGCCCAGGGAGGATATGGCTACACCTTC
TRBV7-9	-	-	TRBJ2-3	CASSPPEGRGTDTQYF	TGTGCCAGCAGCCCCCCCGAAGGGAGAGGCACAGATACGCAGTATTTT
TRBV6-1	-	TRBD1	TRBJ2-7	CATHLVIGGHEQYF	TGTGCCACCCACCTTGTCATAGGGGGCCACGAGCAGTACTTC
TRBV7-8	-	TRBD2	TRBJ2-1	CASSLVSGVYNEQFF	TGTGCCAGCAGCTTAGTGAGCGGGGTTTACAATGAGCAGTTCTTC
TRBV2	-	-	TRBJ2-5	CASSVAPETQYF	TGTGCCAGCAGTGTGGCCCCAGAGACCCAGTACTTC
TRBV4-1	-	-	TRBJ1-1	CASSRIPDRNTEAFF	TGCGCCAGCAGCCGAATTCCGGACAGGAACACTGAAGCTTTCTTT
TRBV5-1	-	TRBD1	TRBJ1-4	CASSLGDSATNEKLFF	TGCGCCAGCAGCTTGGGGGACAGCGCAACTAATGAAAAACTGTTTTTT
TRBV5-4	-	-	TRBJ2-3	CASSSEGDTQYF	TGTGCCAGCAGCTCCGAGGGAGATACGCAGTATTTT
TRBV5-6	-	TRBD1	TRBJ1-6	CASNRGRASSPLHF	TGTGCCAGCAACAGGGGGAGGGCGAGTTCACCCCTCCACTTT
TRBV5-1	-	-	TRBJ1-1	CASRAWTDMNTEAFF	TGCGCCAGCAGGGCTTGGACGGACATGAACACTGAAGCTTTCTTT
TRBV15	-	-	TRBJ1-2	CATSRVGGDGYTF	TGTGCCACCAGCAGAGTCGGGGGGGATGGCTACACCTTC
TRBV5-1	-	-	TRBJ2-5	CASSSAFQETQYF	TGCGCCAGCAGCTCCGCATTCCAAGAGACCCAGTACTTC
TRBV5-1	-	TRBD1	TRBJ2-4	CASSSDRAGNIQYF	TGCGCCAGCAGCTCAGACAGGGCTGGAAACATTCAGTACTTC
TRBV28	-	-	TRBJ1-4	CASSSPTATNEKLFF	TGTGCCAGCAGTTCCCCGACAGCCACTAATGAAAAACTGTTTTTT
TRBV7-9	-	TRBD2	TRBJ2-7	CASSSGLAVSSYEQYF	TGTGCCAGCAGCTCCGGACTAGCGGTGAGCTCCTACGAGCAGTACTTC
TRBV10-3	-	-	TRBJ2-3	CATRLGGSLQGSDTQYF	TGTGCCACCCGACTAGGGGGAAGTTTACAGGGGTCGGATACGCAGTATTTT
TRBV27	once	-	TRBJ1-2	CASSYRVRDGYTF	TGTGCCAGCAGTTACAGGGTCAGGGATGGCTACACCTTC
TRBV4-2	few	-	TRBJ1-3	CASSQEVRNTIYF	TGTGCCAGCAGCCAAGAAGTAAGGAACACCATATATTTT
TRBV2	-	TRBD2	TRBJ2-3	CASSWAGGSTDTQYF	TGTGCCAGCAGCTGGGCGGGAGGGAGCACAGATACGCAGTATTTT
TRBV11-3	-	-	TRBJ2-6	CASSPGRGAISGANVLTF	TGTGCCAGCAGCCCCGGACGGGGGGCAATCTCTGGGGCCAACGTCCTGACTTTC
TRBV7-6	-	-	TRBJ2-6	CASSSRSPSGANVLTF	TGTGCCAGCAGCTCAAGGAGTCCCTCTGGGGCCAACGTCCTGACTTTC
TRBV19	once	-	TRBJ2-2	CASSTPRTTVGSTGELFF	TGTGCCAGTAGTACCCCCCGGACGACAGTCGGGTCCACCGGGGAGCTGTTTTTT
TRBV9	-	-	TRBJ2-7	CASSGTSTSSYEQYF	TGTGCCAGCAGCGGCACTAGTACCAGCTCCTACGAGCAGTACTTC
TRBV30	-	-	TRBJ1-1	CAWDRELHPNTEAFF	TGTGCCTGGGACAGAGAACTTCACCCTAACACTGAAGCTTTCTTT
TRBV29-1	-	-	TRBJ2-7	CSVELGVDAQYF	TGCAGCGTTGAATTAGGGGTTGATGCGCAGTACTTC
TRBV6-4	-	TRBD1	TRBJ1-1	CASSEGQGTEAFF	TGTGCCAGCAGTGAGGGACAGGGCACTGAAGCTTTCTTT
TRBV6-5	-	TRBD1	TRBJ1-2	CASSYSNRGYGYTF	TGTGCCAGCAGTTACTCGAACAGGGGCTATGGCTACACCTTC
TRBV4-2	-	-	TRBJ2-1	CASSQEGKGNEQFF	TGTGCCAGCAGCCAAGAGGGTAAGGGGAATGAGCAGTTCTTC
TRBV28	-	TRBD1	TRBJ2-4	CASSPGGAKNIQYF	TGTGCCAGCAGCCCAGGGGGCGCCAAAAACATTCAGTACTTC
TRBV6-1	-	-	TRBJ2-1	CASSDAGFTQFF	TGTGCCAGCAGTGACGCGGGATTTACGCAGTTCTTC
TRBV5-1	once	TRBD1	TRBJ1-4	CASSLGQGASNEKLFF	TGCGCCAGCAGCTTGGGACAGGGGGCTTCTAATGAAAAACTGTTTTTT
TRBV7-3	-	-	TRBJ2-3	CASSLTRESTDTQYF	TGTGCCAGCAGCTTAACCCGGGAGAGCACAGATACGCAGTATTTT
TRBV10-1	few	TRBD1	TRBJ1-3	CASPSVGQGNTIYF	TGCGCCAGCCCGTCCGTGGGACAGGGAAACACCATATATTTT
TRBV29-1	-	TRBD1	TRBJ2-1	CSVAGDRGQSEQFF	TGCAGCGTTGCCGGGGACAGGGGGCAGTCTGAGCAGTTCTTC
TRBV6-1	-	-	TRBJ1-2	CAKPVGYTF	TGTGCCAAACCAGTTGGCTACACCTTC
TRBV7-2	many	TRBD1	TRBJ1-2	CASSSPRGQGARDGYTF	TGTGCCAGCAGCTCGCCACGGGGACAGGGGGCGCGGGATGGCTACACCTTC
TRBV5-6	-	-	TRBJ1-4	CASSFWGFRNEKLFF	TGTGCCAGCAGCTTTTGGGGGTTTCGTAATGAAAAACTGTTTTTT
TRBV15	-	-	TRBJ1-4	CATSRSLTESHPFF	TGTGCCACCAGCAGGAGCCTCACCGAAAGTCATCCGTTTTTT
TRBV10-3	-	-	TRBJ2-2	CAISGAYTGELFF	TGTGCCATCAGTGGGGCCTACACCGGGGAGCTGTTTTTT
TRBV27	-	-	TRBJ2-3	CASSRTARAPDTQYF	TGTGCCAGCAGTAGGACTGCCCGGGCCCCAGATACGCAGTATTTT
TRBV7-3	-	TRBD1	TRBJ1-1	CASSQFGTERRTEAFF	TGTGCCAGCAGCCAATTTGGGACAGAACGGAGGACTGAAGCTTTCTTT
TRBV10-3	-	-	TRBJ2-5	CAISEQGLGETQYF	TGTGCCATCAGTGAGCAGGGTCTAGGCGAGACCCAGTACTTC